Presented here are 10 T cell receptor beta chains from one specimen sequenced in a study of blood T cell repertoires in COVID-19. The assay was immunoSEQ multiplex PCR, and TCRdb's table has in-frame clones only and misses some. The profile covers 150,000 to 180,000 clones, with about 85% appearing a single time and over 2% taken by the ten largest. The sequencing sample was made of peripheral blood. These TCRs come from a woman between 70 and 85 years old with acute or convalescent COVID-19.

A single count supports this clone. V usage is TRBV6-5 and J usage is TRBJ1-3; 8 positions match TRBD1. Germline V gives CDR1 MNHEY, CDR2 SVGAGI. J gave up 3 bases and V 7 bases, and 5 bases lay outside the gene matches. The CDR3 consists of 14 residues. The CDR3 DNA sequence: TGTGCCAGCAAAACAGGGGGAGTTGGAAACACCATATATTTT. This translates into CASKTGGVGNTIYF.

The CDR3 loop is CASSLTRGLSSPLHF. CDR3 bases: TGTGCCAGCAGCCTAACCAGGGGGCTTAGTTCACCCCTCCACTTT. The chain employs TRBV7-2 and TRBJ1-6, with TRBD1 matching over 8 bases. Trimming took 5 bases from V and 9 from J; bases not matched to a gene: 9. There are 15 residues in the CDR3. CDR1 is SGHTA and CDR2 is FQGNSA in the germline V gene.

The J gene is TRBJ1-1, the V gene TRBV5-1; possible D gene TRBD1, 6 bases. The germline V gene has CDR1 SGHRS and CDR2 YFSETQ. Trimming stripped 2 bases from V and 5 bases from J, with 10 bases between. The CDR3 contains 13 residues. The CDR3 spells CASSLQGATEAFF. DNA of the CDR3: TGCGCCAGCAGCTTACAGGGAGCGACTGAAGCTTTCTTT.

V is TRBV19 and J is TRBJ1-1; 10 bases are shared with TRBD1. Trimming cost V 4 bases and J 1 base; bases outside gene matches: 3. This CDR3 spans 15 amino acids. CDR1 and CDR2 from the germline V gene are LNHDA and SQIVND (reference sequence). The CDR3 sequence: CASSKDRGPNTEAFF. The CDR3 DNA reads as TGTGCCAGTAGTAAAGACAGGGGGCCGAACACTGAAGCTTTCTTT. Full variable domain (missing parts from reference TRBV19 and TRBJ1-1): DGGITQSPKYLFRKEGQNVTLSCEQNLNHDAMYWYRQDPGQGLRLIYYSQIVNDFQKGDIAEGYSVSREKKESFPLTVTSAQKNPTAFYLCASSKDRGPNTEAFFGQGTRLTVV.

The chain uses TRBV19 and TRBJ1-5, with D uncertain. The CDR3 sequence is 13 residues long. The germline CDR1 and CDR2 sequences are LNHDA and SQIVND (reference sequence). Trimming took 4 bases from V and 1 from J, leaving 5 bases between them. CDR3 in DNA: TGTGCCAGTAGTACCGTAAGCAATCAGCCCCAGCATTTT. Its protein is CASSTVSNQPQHF.

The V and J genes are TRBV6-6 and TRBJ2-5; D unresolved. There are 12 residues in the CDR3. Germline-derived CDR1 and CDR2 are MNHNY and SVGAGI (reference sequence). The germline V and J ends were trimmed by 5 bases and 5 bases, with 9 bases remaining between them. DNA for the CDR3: TGTGCCAGCAGTGCGGTTCTGGAGACCCAGTACTTC. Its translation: CASSAVLETQYF.

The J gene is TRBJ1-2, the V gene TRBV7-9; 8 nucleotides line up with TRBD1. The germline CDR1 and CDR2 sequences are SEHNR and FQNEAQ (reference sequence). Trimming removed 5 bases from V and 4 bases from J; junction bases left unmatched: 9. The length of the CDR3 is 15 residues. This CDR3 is CASSAQGAVGYGYTF. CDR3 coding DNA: TGTGCCAGCAGCGCCCAGGGGGCAGTAGGCTATGGCTACACCTTC.

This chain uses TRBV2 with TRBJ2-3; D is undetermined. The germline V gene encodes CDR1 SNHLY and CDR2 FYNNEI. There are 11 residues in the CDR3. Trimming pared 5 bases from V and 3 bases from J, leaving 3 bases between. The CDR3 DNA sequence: TGTGCCAGCAGTTTAACAGATACGCAGTATTTT. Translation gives CASSLTDTQYF. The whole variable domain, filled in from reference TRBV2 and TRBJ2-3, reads EPEVTQTPSHQVTQMGQEVILRCVPISNHLYFYWYRQILGQKVEFLVSFYNNEISEKSEIFDDQFSVERPDGSNFTLKIRSTKLEDSAMYFCASSLTDTQYFGPGTRLTVL.

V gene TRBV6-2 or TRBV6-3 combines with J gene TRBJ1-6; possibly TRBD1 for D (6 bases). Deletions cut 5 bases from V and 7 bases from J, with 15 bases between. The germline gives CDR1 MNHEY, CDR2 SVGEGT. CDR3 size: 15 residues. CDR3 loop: CASSTLRGQNSPLHF. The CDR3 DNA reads TGTGCCAGCAGTACTCTGCGGGGGCAAAATTCACCCCTCCACTTT.

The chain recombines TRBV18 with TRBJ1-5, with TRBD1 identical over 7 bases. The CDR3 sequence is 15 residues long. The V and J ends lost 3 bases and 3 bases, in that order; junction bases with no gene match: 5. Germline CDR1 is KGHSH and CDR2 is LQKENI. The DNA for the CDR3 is TGTGCCAGCTCACCGGCGGGACAGTCCAATCAGCCCCAGCATTTT. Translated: CASSPAGQSNQPQHF.